The 10 T cell receptor beta chains given below trace back to one sample, sequenced in a study of cytomegalovirus exposure and HLA in healthy donors. 13 Jbeta primers and 60 Vbeta primers were used for the PCR. The assay was immunoSEQ multiplex PCR, and TCRdb's table has in-frame clones only and misses some. This table has approximately 100,000 clones, around two thirds appearing once. Sequencing used PBMCs. These receptors were collected from a man between 50 and 59 years old in good health and CMV-seropositive.

The J gene is TRBJ1-1, the V gene TRBV9, with 7 bases fitting TRBD1. Trimming took 3 bases from V and 1 from J; bases not matched to a gene: 3. CDR3 length: 14 residues. The germline V gene has CDR1 SGDLS and CDR2 YYNGEE. CDR3 region: CASSATGRNTEAFF. The CDR3 bases are TGTGCCAGCAGCGCGACAGGGCGGAACACTGAAGCTTTCTTT. Complete variable domain (other parts from reference TRBV9 and TRBJ1-1): DSGVTQTPKHLITATGQRVTLRCSPRSGDLSVYWYQQSLDQGLQFLIQYYNGEERAKGNILERFSAQQFPDLHSELNLSSLELGDSALYFCASSATGRNTEAFFGQGTRLTVV.

The chain links TRBV11-2 to TRBJ1-6, with a tentative D call TRBD1 (6 bases). Germline assignment: CDR1 SGHAT and CDR2 FQNNGV. V was clipped by 5 bases and J by 7 bases, with 15 bases between them. The CDR3 consists of 15 residues. The CDR3: CASSQQGMGNSPLHF. CDR3 bases: TGTGCCAGCAGCCAACAGGGAATGGGAAATTCACCCCTCCACTTT.

This clone was detected only once. V gene TRBV10-3 combines with J gene TRBJ1-1; 7 bases map to TRBD1. CDR3 length: 13 amino acids. Germline V gene sequence: CDR1 ENHRY, CDR2 SYGVKD. V shed 7 bases and J 1 base; nucleotides not matched to a gene: 3. The CDR3 reads CAIKGAANTEAFF. The CDR3 DNA is TGTGCCATCAAGGGGGCAGCGAACACTGAAGCTTTCTTT.

J is TRBJ2-7 and V is TRBV5-4; 10 nucleotides match TRBD2. Germline assignment: CDR1 SGHNT and CDR2 YYREEE (reference sequence). V dropped 5 bases and J dropped 5; count of bases not matched to a gene: 7. The CDR3 has 14 residues. CDR3 nucleotides: TGTGCCAGCAGGGAAGCGGGGGGGCCAAACGAGCAGTACTTC. Protein sequence: CASREAGGPNEQYF.

This chain uses TRBV15 with TRBJ1-2; D is perhaps TRBD1 (5 bases). This CDR3 has 15 amino acids. CDR1 is LNHNV, CDR2 YYDKDF, per germline (reference sequence). V lost 1 base and J 1 base, leaving 10 bases between the germline ends. The CDR3 DNA reads as TGTGCCACCAGCAGAGGTGGACAAGATAACTATGGCTACACCTTC. Amino acids: CATSRGGQDNYGYTF.

The rearrangement uses TRBV5-1 and TRBJ2-4, with TRBD2 identical over 7 bases. The CDR3 length is 16 residues. From germline, CDR1 is SGHRS and CDR2 YFSETQ. Trimming removed 0 bases from V and 2 bases from J; junction bases left unmatched: 5. CDR3 amino acids: CASSLGAGVSKNIQYF. In DNA, the CDR3 is TGCGCCAGCAGCTTGGGGGCGGGGGTTTCCAAAAACATTCAGTACTTC.

The table lists this clone with a count of one. This rearrangement joins TRBV6-5 to TRBJ1-2; 11 nucleotides align to TRBD1. CDR1 is MNHEY, CDR2 SVGAGI, per germline. This CDR3 is built from 14 residues. With 8 bases clipped from V and 2 bases from J, the junction kept 4 bases outside the gene matches. CDR3 in amino acids: CASGGDRGNYGYTF. The CDR3 coding sequence is TGTGCCAGCGGGGGGGACAGGGGGAACTATGGCTACACCTTC.

This chain links TRBV6-5 with TRBJ1-6, with 10 bases fitting TRBD1. V lost 6 bases and J lost 7; bases outside the gene matches: 6. The CDR3 loop spans 15 amino acids. The germline V gene has CDR1 MNHEY and CDR2 SVGAGI. The CDR3 coding sequence is TGTGCCAGCAGCCGACGGGACAGGGGAAATTCACCCCTCCACTTT. Amino acids: CASSRRDRGNSPLHF.

The chain has TRBV28 and TRBJ1-1, with 7 bases lining up with TRBD1. The germline V gene encodes CDR1 MDHEN and CDR2 SYDVKM. The CDR3 is 19 amino acids. J lost 0 bases, V lost 5 bases, and 18 bases had no gene match. The CDR3 region is CASSGGPDRTNRLNTEAFF. In DNA form, the CDR3 reads TGTGCCAGCAGTGGGGGGCCGGACAGGACTAATCGATTGAACACTGAAGCTTTCTTT.

V gene TRBV2 combines with J gene TRBJ2-7, with TRBD1 identical over 7 bases. CDR1 and CDR2 (germline): SNHLY, FYNNEI. This CDR3 spans 16 amino acids. V lost 3 bases and J lost 2; bases outside the gene matches: 10. The CDR3 here is CASSESYPTGAYEQYF. The CDR3 DNA is TGTGCCAGCAGTGAGTCCTACCCAACAGGGGCCTACGAGCAGTACTTC.